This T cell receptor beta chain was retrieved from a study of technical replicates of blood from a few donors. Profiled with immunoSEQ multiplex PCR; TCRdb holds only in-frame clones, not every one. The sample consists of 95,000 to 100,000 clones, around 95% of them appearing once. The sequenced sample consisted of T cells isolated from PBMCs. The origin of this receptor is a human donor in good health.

The CDR3 loop reads CASSLIGHNEQFF. CDR3 DNA sequence: TGTGCCAGCAGCTTGATTGGGCACAATGAGCAGTTCTTC. The chain has TRBV5-4 and TRBJ2-1; D gene uncertain. V was cut by 1 base and J by 5 bases, with 7 bases left in between. Germline V gene sequence: CDR1 SGHNT, CDR2 YYREEE (reference sequence). The CDR3 consists of 13 residues.